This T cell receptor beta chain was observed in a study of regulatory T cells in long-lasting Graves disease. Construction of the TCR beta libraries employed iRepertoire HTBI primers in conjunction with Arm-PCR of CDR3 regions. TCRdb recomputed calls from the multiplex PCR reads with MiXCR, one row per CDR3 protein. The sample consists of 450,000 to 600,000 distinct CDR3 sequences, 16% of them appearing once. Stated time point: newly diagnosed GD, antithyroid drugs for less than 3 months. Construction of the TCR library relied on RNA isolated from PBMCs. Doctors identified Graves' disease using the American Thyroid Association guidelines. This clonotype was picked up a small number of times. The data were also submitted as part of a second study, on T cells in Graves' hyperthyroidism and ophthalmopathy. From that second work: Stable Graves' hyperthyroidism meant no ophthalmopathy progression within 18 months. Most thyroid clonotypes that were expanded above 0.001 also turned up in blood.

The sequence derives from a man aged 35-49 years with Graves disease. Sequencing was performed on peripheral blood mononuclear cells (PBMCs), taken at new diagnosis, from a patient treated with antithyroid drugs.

The CDR3 loop is CASSLGSGLGANVLTF. The CDR3, as DNA: TGTGCCAGCAGCTTAGGAAGTGGGCTTGGGGCCAACGTCCTGACTTTC. The rearrangement uses TRBV13 and TRBJ2-6; D is ambiguous. V shed 0 bases and J shed 3 bases, with 9 bases lying between them. The V gene's germline CDR1 is PRHDT and CDR2 FYEKMQ (reference sequence). The CDR3 runs to 16 residues.